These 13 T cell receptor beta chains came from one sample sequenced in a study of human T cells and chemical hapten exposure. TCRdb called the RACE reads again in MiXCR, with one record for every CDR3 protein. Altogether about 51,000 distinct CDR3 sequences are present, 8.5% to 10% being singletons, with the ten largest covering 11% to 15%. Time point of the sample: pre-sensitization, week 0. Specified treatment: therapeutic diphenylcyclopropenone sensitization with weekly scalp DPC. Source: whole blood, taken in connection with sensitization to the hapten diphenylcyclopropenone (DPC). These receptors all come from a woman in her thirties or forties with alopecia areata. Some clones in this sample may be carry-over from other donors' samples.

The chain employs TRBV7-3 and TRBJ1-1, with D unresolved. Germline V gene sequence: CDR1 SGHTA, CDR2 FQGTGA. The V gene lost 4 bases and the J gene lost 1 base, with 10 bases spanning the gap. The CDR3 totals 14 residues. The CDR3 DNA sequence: TGTGCCAGCAGCTCCACGAGCGGGAACACTGAAGCTTTCTTT. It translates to CASSSTSGNTEAFF.

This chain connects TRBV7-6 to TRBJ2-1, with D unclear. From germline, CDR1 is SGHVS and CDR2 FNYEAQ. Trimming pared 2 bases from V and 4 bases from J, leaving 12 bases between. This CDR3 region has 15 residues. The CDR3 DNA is TGTGCCAGCAGCTTAAATCAACCCCCATACAATGAGCAGTTCTTC. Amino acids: CASSLNQPPYNEQFF.

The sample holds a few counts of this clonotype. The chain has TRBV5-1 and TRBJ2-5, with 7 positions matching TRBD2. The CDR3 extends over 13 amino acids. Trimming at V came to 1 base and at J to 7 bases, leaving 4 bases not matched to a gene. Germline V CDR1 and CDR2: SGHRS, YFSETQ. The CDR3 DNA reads TGCGCCAGCAGCTTGAAAGCTAGCGGGACCCAGTACTTC. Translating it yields CASSLKASGTQYF.

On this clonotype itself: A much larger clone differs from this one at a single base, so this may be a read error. CDR3 nucleotides: TGTGCCAGCAGTGAGGAGACTCTCGGGAATTTACCCCTCCACTTT. Translation: CASSEETLGNLPLHF. The chain employs TRBV2 and TRBJ1-6; D unresolved. Germline values: CDR1 SNHLY, CDR2 FYNNEI. The CDR3 extends over 15 amino acids.

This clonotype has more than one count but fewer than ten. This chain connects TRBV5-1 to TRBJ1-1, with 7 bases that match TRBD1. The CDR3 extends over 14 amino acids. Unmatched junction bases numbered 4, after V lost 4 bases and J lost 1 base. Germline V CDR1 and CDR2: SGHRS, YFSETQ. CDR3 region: CASSTRTGNTEAFF. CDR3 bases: TGCGCCAGCAGCACCCGGACAGGGAACACTGAAGCTTTCTTT.

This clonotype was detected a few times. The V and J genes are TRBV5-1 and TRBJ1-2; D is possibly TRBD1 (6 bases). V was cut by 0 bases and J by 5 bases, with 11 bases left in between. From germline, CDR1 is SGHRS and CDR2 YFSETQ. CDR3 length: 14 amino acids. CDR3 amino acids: CASSLGWTEYGYTF. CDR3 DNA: TGCGCCAGCAGCTTGGGGTGGACAGAGTATGGCTACACCTTC.

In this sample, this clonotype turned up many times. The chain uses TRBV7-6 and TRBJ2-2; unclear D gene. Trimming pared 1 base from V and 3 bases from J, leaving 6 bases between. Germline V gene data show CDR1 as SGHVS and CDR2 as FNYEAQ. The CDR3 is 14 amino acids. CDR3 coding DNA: TGTGCCAGCAGCTTAGAAGGTTACACCGGGGAGCTGTTTTTT. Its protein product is CASSLEGYTGELFF.

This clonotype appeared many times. Here the CDR3 reads CASSPGYGTGKPNTEAFF. CDR3 nucleotide sequence: TGTGCCAGCAGCCCCGGCTACGGGACAGGGAAGCCGAACACTGAAGCTTTCTTT. The chain is built from TRBV7-9 and TRBJ1-1; TRBD1 matches at 9 bases. After removal of 5 bases from V and 1 base from J, the junction contained 14 bases not matched to a gene. The germline CDR1 and CDR2 sequences are SEHNR and FQNEAQ (reference sequence). The CDR3 loop spans 18 amino acids.

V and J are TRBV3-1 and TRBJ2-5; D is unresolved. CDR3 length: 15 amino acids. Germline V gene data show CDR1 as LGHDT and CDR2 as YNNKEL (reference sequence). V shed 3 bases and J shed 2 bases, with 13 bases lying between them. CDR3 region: CASSHLSEIQETQYF. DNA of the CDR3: TGTGCCAGCAGCCATCTGTCAGAAATTCAAGAGACCCAGTACTTC.

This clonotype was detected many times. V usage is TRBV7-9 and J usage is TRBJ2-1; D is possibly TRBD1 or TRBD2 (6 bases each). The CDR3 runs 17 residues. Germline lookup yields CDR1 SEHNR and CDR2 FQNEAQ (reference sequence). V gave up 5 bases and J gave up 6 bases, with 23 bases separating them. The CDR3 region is CASSPKSLRGGRNEQFF. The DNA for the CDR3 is TGTGCCAGCAGCCCAAAATCCCTCAGAGGGGGGCGCAATGAGCAGTTCTTC.

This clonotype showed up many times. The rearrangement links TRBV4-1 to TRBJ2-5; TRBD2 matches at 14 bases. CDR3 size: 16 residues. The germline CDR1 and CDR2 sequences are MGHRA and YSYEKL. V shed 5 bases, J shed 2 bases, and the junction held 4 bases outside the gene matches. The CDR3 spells CASSRGTSGGQETQYF. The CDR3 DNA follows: TGCGCCAGCAGCAGAGGGACTAGCGGGGGTCAAGAGACCCAGTACTTC.

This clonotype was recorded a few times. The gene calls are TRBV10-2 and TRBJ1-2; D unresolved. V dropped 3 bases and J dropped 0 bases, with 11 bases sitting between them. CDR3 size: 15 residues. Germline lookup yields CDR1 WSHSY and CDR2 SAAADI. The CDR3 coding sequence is TGCGCCAGCAGTGAACGGACGGGATCTAACTATGGCTACACCTTC. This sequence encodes CASSERTGSNYGYTF.

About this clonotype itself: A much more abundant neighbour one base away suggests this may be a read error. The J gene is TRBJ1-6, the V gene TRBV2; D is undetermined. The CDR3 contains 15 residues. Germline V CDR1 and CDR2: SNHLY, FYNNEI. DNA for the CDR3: TGTGCCAGCACCGCCTTCCGCTCCTATAATTTACCCCTCCACTTT. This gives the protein CASTAFRSYNLPLHF.